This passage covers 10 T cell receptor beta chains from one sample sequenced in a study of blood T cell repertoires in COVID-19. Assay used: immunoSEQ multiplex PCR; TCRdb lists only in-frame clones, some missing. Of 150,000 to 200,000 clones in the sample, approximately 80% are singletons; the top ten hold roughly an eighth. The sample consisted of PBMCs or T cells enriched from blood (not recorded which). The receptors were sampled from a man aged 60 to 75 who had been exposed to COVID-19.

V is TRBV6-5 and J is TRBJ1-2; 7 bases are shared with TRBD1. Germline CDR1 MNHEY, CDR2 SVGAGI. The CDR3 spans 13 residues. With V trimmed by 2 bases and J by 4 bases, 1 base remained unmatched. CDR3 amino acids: CASSYKGAYGYTF. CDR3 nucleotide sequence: TGTGCCAGCAGTTACAAGGGGGCCTATGGCTACACCTTC.

The CDR3 nucleotides read TGTGCCAGCAGTGAAGGGGTGCGGTACTACGAGCAGTACTTC. It specifies CASSEGVRYYEQYF. This chain uses TRBV21-1 with TRBJ2-7; the table's D gene call, TRBD1, was not cross checked with the DNA. TRBV21-1 is recorded as a pseudogene. The CDR3 runs 14 residues.

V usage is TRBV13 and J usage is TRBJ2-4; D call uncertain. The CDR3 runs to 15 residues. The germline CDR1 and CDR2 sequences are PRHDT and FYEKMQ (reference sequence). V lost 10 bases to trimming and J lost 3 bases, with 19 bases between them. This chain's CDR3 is CATNPRKCVKNIQYF. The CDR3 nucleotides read TGTGCCACCAACCCGAGGAAGTGCGTCAAAAACATTCAGTACTTC.

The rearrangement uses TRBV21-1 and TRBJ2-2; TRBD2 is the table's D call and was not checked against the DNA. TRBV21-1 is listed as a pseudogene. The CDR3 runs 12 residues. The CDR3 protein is CASSKITGELFF. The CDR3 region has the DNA TGTGCCAGCAGCAAAATAACCGGGGAGCTGTTTTTT.

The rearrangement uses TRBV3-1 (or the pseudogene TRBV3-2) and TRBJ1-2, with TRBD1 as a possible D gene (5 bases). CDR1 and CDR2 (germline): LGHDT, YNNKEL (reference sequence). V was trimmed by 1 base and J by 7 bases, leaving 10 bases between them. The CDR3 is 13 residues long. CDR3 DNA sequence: TGTGCCAGCAGCCAAGGAGGGACTTTTGGCTACACCTTC. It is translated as CASSQGGTFGYTF.

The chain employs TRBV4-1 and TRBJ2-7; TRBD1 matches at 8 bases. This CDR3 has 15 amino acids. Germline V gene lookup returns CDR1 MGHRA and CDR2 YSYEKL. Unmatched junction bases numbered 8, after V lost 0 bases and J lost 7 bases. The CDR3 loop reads CASSQEGTRGLEQYF. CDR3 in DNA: TGCGCCAGCAGCCAAGAAGGAACCAGGGGGCTAGAGCAGTACTTC.

CDR3 coding DNA: TGTGCCAGCCCGGGGACAATGGGTGGCTACACCTTC. Its protein is CASPGTMGGYTF. The V gene is TRBV5-4, the J gene TRBJ1-2; possibly TRBD1 for D (6 bases). This CDR3 region has 12 residues. Trimming left V 7 bases short and J 7 bases short, with 14 bases between. The germline V gene has CDR1 SGHNT and CDR2 YYREEE (reference sequence).

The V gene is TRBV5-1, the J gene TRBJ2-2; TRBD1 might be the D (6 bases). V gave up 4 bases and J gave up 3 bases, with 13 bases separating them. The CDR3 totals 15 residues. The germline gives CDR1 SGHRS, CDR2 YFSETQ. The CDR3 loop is CASSPVQGYTGELFF. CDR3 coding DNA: TGCGCCAGCAGCCCCGTACAGGGCTACACCGGGGAGCTGTTTTTT.

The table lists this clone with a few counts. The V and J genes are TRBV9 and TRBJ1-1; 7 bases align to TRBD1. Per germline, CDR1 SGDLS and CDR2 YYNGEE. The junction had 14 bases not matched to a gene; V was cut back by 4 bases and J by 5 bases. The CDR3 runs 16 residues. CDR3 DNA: TGTGCCAGCAGCCCGCCGTACAGGGGAGGTGAGACTGAAGCTTTCTTT. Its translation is CASSPPYRGGETEAFF. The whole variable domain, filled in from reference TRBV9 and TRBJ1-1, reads DSGVTQTPKHLITATGQRVTLRCSPRSGDLSVYWYQQSLDQGLQFLIQYYNGEERAKGNILERFSAQQFPDLHSELNLSSLELGDSALYFCASSPPYRGGETEAFFGQGTRLTVV.

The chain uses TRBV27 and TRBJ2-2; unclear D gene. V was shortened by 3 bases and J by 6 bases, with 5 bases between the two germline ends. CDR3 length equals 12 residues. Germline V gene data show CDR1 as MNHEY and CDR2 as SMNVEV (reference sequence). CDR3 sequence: CASSFRAGELFF. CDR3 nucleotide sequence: TGTGCCAGCAGTTTTAGAGCCGGGGAGCTGTTTTTT.